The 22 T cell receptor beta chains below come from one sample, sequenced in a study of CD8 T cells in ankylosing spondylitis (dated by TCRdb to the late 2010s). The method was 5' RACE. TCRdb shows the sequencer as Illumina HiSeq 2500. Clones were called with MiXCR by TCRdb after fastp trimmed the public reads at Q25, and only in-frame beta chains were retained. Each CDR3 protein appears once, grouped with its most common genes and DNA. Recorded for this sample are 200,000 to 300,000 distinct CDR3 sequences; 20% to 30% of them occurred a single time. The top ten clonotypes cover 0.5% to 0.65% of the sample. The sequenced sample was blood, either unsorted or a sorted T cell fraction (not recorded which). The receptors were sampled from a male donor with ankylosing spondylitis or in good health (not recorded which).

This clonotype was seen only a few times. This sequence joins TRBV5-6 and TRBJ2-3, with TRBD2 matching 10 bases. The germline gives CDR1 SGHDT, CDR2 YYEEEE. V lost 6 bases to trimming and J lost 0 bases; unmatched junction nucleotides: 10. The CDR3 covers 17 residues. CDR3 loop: CASTKDGLAASTDTQYF. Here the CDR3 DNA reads TGTGCCAGCACCAAGGATGGACTAGCGGCTAGCACAGATACGCAGTATTTT.

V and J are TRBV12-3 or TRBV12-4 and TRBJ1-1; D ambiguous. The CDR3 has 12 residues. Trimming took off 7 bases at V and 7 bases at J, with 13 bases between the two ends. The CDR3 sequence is CASTAQWSEAFF. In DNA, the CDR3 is TGTGCCAGCACTGCACAGTGGAGTGAAGCTTTCTTT.

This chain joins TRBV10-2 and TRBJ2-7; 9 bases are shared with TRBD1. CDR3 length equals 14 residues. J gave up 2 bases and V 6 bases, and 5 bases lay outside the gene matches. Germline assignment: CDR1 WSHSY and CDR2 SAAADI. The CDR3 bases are TGCGCCAGCAGGAGGGACAGGGAACCCTACGAGCAGTACTTC. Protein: CASRRDREPYEQYF.

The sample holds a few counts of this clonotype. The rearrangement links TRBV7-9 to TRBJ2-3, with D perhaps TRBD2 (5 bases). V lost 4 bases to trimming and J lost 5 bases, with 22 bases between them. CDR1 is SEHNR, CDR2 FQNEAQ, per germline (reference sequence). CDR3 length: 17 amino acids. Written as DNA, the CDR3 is TGTGCCAGCAGCTCGTTAACTGGAGGCCCTTCTGGAGATACGCAGTATTTT. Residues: CASSSLTGGPSGDTQYF. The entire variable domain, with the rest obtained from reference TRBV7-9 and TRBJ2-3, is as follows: DTGVSQNPRHKITKRGQNVTFRCDPISEHNRLYWYRQTLGQGPEFLTYFQNEAQLEKSRLLSDRFSAERPKGSFSTLEIQRTEQGDSAMYLCASSSLTGGPSGDTQYFGPGTRLTVL.

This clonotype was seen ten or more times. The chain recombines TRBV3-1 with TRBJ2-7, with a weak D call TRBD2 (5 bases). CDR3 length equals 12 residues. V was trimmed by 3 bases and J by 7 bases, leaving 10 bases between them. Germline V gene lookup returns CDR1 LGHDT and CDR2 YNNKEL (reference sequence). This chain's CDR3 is CASSHGEREQYF. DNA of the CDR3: TGTGCCAGCAGCCACGGGGAGAGGGAGCAGTACTTC.

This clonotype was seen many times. The DNA for the CDR3 is TGTGCCAGCAGCTTAGTCGCCGGTAACACTGAAGCTTTCTTT. This encodes CASSLVAGNTEAFF. The chain links TRBV7-6 to TRBJ1-1; D unclear. The V and J ends lost 1 base and 2 bases respectively, with 8 bases between them. This CDR3 is built from 14 residues. CDR1 is SGHVS and CDR2 is FNYEAQ in the germline V gene.

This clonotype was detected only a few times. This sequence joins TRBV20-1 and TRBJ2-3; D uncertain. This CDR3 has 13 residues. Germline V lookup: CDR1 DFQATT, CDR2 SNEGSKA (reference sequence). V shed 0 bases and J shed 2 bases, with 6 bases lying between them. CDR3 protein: CSARDVPTDTQYF. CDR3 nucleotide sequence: TGCAGTGCTAGAGATGTCCCCACAGATACGCAGTATTTT.

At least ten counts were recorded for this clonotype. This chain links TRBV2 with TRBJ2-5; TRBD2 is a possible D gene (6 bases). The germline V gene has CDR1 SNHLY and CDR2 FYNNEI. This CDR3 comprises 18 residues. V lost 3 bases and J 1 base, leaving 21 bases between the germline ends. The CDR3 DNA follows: TGTGCCAGCAGTGATGGCCAGCCGGGGGATGGAGGCCAAGAGACCCAGTACTTC. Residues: CASSDGQPGDGGQETQYF.

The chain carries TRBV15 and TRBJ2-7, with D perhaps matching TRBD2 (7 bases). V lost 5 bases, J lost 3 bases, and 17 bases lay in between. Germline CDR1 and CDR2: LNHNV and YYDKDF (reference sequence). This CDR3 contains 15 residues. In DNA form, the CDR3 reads TGTGCCACCAGCGGGGTTGGTAGGGGGGGCTACGAGCAGTACTTC. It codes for CATSGVGRGGYEQYF.

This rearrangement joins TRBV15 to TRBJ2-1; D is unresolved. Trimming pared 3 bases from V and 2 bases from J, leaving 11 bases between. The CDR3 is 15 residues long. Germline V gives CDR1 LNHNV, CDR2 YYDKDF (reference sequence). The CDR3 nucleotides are TGTGCCACCAGCAGGGGCCTCGAGGCCTACAATGAGCAGTTCTTC. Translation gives CATSRGLEAYNEQFF.

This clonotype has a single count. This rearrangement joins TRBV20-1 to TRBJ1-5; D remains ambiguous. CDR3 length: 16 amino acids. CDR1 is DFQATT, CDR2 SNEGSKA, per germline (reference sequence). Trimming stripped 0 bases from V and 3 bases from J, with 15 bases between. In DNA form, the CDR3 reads TGCAGTGCTAGAGATTTGCGGGCGCGGGACAATCAGCCCCAGCATTTT. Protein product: CSARDLRARDNQPQHF.

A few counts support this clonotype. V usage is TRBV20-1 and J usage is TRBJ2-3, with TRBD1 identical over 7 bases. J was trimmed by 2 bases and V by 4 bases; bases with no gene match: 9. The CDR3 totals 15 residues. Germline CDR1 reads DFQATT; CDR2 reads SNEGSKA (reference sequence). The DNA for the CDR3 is TGCAGTGCTAACGGACAGGACCACCCCACAGATACGCAGTATTTT. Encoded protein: CSANGQDHPTDTQYF.

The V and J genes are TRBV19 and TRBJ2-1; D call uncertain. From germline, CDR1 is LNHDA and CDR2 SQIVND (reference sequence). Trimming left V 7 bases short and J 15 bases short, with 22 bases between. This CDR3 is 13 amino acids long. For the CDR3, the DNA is TGTGCCAGTACCCCCCCAGTGCCCATCGTACCGTTCTTC. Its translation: CASTPPVPIVPFF.

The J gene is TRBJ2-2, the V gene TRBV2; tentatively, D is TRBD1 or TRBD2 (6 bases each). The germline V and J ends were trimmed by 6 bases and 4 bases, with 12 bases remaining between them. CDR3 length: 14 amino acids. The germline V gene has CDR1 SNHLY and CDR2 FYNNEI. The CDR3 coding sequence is TGTGCCAGCAGAGCAAGGGGGGCCACCGGGGAGCTGTTTTTT. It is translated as CASRARGATGELFF. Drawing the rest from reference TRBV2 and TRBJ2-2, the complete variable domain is EPEVTQTPSHQVTQMGQEVILRCVPISNHLYFYWYRQILGQKVEFLVSFYNNEISEKSEIFDDQFSVERPDGSNFTLKIRSTKLEDSAMYFCASRARGATGELFFGEGSRLTVL.

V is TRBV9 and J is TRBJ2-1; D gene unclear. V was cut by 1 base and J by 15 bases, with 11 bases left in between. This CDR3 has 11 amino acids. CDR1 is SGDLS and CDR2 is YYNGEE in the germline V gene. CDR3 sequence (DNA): TGTGCCAGCAGCGTAATCCAGCGACGGTTCTTC. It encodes CASSVIQRRFF.

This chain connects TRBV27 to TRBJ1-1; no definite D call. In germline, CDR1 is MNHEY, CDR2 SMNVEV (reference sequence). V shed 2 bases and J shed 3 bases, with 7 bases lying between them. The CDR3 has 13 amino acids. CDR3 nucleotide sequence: TGTGCCAGCAGTTTAAGGGCGGACACTGAAGCTTTCTTT. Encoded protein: CASSLRADTEAFF.

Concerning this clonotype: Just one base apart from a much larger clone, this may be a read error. In DNA, the CDR3 is TGCAGTGCTAGACTCACAGATACGCAGTATTTT. Translating gives CSARLTDTQYF. This chain links TRBV20-1 with TRBJ2-3; no clear D. This CDR3 contains 11 residues. V lost 2 bases, J lost 2 bases, and 2 bases lay in between. Germline lookup yields CDR1 DFQATT and CDR2 SNEGSKA (reference sequence).

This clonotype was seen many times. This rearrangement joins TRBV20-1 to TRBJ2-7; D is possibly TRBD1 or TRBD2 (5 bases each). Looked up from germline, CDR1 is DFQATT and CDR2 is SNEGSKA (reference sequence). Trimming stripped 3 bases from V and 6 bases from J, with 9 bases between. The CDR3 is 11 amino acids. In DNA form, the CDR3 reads TGCAGTGCTAGTAGAGGGGCCGAGCAGTACTTC. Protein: CSASRGAEQYF.

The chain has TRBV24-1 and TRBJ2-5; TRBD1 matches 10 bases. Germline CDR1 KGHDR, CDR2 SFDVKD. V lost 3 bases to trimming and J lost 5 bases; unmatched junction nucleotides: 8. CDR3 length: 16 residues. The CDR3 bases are TGTGCCACCAGTGATCTCGGACAGGGGGGAGTCGAGACCCAGTACTTC. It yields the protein CATSDLGQGGVETQYF.

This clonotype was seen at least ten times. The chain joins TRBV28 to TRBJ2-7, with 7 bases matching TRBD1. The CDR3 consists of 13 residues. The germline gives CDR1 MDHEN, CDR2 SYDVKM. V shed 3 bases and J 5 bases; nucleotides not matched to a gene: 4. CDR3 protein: CASSLRQGDEQYF. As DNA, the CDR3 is TGTGCCAGCAGTTTGAGACAGGGTGACGAGCAGTACTTC.

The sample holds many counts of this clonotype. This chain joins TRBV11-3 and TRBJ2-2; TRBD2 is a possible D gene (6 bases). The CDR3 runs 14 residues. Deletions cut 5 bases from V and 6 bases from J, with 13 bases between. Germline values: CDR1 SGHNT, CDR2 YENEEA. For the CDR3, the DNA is TGTGCCAGCAGCGGGCCGAGGGAGGCCGGGGAGCTGTTTTTT. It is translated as CASSGPREAGELFF.

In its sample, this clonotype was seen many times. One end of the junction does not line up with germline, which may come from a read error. The CDR3 here is CASSYLGTSGSPLQETQYF. The CDR3 DNA reads as TGTGCTAGCAGCTATTTAGGAACTAGCGGGAGTCCGCTCCAAGAGACCCAGTACTTC. The rearrangement joins TRBV7-7 to TRBJ2-5, with 11 positions matching TRBD2. The CDR3 runs 19 residues. Germline CDR1 SSHAT, CDR2 FNYEAQ (reference sequence). The full variable domain, in which reference TRBV7-7 and TRBJ2-5 provide the parts outside the CDR3, is GAGVSQSPRYKVTKRGQDVTLRCDPISSHATLYWYQQALGQGPEFLTYFNYEAQPDKSGLPSDRFSAERPEGSISTLTIQRTEQRDSAMYRCASSYLGTSGSPLQETQYFGPGTRLLVL.